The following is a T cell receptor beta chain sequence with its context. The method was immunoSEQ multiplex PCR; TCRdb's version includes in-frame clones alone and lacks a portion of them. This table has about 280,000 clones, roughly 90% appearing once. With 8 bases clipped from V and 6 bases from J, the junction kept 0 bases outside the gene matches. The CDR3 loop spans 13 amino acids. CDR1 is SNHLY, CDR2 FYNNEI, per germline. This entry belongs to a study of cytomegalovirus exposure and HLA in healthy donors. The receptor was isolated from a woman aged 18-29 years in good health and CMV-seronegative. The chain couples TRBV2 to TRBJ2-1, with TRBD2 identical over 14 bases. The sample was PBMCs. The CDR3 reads CASGTSGSNEQFF. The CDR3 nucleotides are TGTGCCAGCGGGACTAGCGGGAGCAATGAGCAGTTCTTC. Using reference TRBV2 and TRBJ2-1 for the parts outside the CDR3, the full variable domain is EPEVTQTPSHQVTQMGQEVILRCVPISNHLYFYWYRQILGQKVEFLVSFYNNEISEKSEIFDDQFSVERPDGSNFTLKIRSTKLEDSAMYFCASGTSGSNEQFFGPGTRLTVL.